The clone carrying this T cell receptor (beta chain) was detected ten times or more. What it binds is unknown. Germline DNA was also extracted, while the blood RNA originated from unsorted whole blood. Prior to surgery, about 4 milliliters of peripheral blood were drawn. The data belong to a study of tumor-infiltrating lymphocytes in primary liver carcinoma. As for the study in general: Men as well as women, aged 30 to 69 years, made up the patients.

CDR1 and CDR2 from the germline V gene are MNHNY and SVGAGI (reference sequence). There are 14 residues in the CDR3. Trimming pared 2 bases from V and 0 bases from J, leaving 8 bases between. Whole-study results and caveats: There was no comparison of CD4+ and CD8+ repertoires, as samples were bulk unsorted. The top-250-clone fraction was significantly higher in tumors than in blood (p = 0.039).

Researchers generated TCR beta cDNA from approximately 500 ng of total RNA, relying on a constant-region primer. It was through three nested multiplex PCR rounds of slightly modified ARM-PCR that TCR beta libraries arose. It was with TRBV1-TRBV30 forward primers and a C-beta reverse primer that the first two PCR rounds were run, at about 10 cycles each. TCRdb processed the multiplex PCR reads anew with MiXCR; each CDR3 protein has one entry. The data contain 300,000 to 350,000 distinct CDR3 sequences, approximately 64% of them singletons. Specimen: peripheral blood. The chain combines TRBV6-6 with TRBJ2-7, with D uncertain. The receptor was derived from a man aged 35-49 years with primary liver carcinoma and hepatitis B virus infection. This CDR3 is CASSYTGSSYEQYF. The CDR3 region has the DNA TGTGCCAGCAGTTACACCGGAAGCTCCTACGAGCAGTACTTC.